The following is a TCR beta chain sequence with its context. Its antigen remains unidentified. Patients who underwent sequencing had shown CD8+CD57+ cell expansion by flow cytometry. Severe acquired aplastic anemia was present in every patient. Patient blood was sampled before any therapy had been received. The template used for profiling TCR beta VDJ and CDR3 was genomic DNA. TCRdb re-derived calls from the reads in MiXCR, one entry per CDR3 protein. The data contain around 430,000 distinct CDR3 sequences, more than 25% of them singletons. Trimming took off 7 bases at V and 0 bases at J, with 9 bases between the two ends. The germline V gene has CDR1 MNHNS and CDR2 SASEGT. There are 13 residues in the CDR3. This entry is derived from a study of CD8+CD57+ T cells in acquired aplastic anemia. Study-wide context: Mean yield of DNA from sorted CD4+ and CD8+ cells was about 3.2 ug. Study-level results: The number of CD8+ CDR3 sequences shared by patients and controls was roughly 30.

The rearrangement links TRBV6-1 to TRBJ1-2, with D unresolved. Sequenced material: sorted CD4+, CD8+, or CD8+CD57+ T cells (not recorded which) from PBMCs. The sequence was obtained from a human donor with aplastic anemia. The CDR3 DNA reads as TGTGCCAGCACCGTCGGTACTAACTATGGCTACACCTTC. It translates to CASTVGTNYGYTF.